Below are 4 T cell receptor beta chains sequenced from a single sample in a study of Graves' ophthalmopathy and Graves' hyperthyroidism. Researchers took RNA transcripts and amplified TCR beta CDR3 regions from them. The first round was an RT-PCR with HTBI primers, and the second round was a multiplex PCR. TCRdb re-called the multiplex PCR reads through MiXCR, storing one row per CDR3 protein. The table records a few hundred thousand distinct CDR3 sequences, less than 45% of them present only once. The sequenced material came from peripheral blood or thyroid tissue (not recorded which). The source is an adult man with Graves' hyperthyroidism.

This clonotype turned up a few times. The J gene is TRBJ2-5, the V gene TRBV28, with TRBD1 as a possible D gene (7 bases). The germline gives CDR1 MDHEN, CDR2 SYDVKM. Deletions cut 1 base from V and 2 bases from J, with 17 bases between. The CDR3 contains 17 residues. The CDR3: CASSLSVRGAGQETQYF. The CDR3 DNA is TGTGCCAGCAGTTTATCGGTCAGGGGGGCGGGACAAGAGACCCAGTACTTC.

The chain recombines TRBV25-1 with TRBJ2-7; 13 bases line up with TRBD2. CDR3 length: 16 amino acids. V lost 2 bases and J lost 3; bases outside the gene matches: 4. The germline V gene encodes CDR1 MGHDK and CDR2 SYGVNS. CDR3 sequence (DNA): TGTGCCAGCAGTGAACCGGGACTAGCGGGACGCTACGAGCAGTACTTC. This sequence encodes CASSEPGLAGRYEQYF.

This clonotype was found once. A junction end diverges from the germline sequence, so it may reflect a read error. V usage is TRBV2 and J usage is TRBJ2-7; D is perhaps TRBD1 (6 bases). Germline V gene sequence: CDR1 SNHLY, CDR2 FYNNEI. CDR3 length: 8 residues. The CDR3 coding sequence is TGTGCCAGCAGTAACAGGGTGTTC. Translating gives CASSNRVF. Full variable domain (outside the CDR3, taken from reference TRBV2 and TRBJ2-7): EPEVTQTPSHQVTQMGQEVILRCVPISNHLYFYWYRQILGQKVEFLVSFYNNEISEKSEIFDDQFSVERPDGSNFTLKIRSTKLEDSAMYFCASSNRVFGPGTRLTVT.

This clonotype was observed once. The J gene is TRBJ2-7, the V gene TRBV7-8; TRBD1 is a possible D gene (5 bases). Germline lookup yields CDR1 SGHVS and CDR2 FQNEAQ. CDR3 size: 16 residues. Trimming took 2 bases from V and 5 from J, leaving 19 bases between them. CDR3 in DNA: TGTGCCAGCAGCTTAATCTCAGGGCGGCCTTGGGACGAGCAGTACTTC. Its translation is CASSLISGRPWDEQYF.